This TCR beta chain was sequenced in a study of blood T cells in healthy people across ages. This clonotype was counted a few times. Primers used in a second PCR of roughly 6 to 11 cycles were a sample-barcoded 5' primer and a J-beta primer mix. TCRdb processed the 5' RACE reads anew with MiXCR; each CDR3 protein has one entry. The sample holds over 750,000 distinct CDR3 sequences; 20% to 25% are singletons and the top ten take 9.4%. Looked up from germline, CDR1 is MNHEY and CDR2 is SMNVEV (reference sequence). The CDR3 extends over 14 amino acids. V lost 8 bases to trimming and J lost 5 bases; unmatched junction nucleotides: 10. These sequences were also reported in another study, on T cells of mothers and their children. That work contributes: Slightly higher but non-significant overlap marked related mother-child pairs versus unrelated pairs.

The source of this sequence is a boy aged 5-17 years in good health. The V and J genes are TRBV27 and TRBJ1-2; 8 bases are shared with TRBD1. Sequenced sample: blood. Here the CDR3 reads CASAGRGQLYGYTF. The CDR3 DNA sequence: TGTGCCAGCGCGGGCAGGGGGCAATTATATGGCTACACCTTC.